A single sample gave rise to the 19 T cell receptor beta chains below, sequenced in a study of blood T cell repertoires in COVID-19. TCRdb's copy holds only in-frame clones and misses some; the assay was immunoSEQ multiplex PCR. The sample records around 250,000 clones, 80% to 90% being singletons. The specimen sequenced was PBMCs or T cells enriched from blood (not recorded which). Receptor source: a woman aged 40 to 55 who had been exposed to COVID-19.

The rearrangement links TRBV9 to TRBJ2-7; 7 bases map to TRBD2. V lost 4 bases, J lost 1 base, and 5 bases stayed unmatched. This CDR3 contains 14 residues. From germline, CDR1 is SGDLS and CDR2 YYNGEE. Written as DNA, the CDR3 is TGTGCCAGCAGCTCAGGACTAGAGTCCTACGAGCAGTACTTC. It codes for CASSSGLESYEQYF. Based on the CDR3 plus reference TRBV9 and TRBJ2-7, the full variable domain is DSGVTQTPKHLITATGQRVTLRCSPRSGDLSVYWYQQSLDQGLQFLIQYYNGEERAKGNILERFSAQQFPDLHSELNLSSLELGDSALYFCASSSGLESYEQYFGPGTRLTVT.

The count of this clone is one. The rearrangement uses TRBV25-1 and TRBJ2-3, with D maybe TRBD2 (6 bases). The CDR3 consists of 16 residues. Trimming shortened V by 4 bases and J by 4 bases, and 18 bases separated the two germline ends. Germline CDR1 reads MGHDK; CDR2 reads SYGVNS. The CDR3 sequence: CASSAQKREMADTQYF. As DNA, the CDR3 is TGTGCCAGCAGTGCCCAAAAACGGGAGATGGCAGATACGCAGTATTTT.

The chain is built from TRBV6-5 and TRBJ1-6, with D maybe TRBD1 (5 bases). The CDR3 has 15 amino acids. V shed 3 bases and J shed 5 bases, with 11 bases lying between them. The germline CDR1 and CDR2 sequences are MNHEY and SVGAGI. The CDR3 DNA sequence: TGTGCCAGCAGTTATGCAGGGAATCATAATTCACCCCTCCACTTT. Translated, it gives CASSYAGNHNSPLHF.

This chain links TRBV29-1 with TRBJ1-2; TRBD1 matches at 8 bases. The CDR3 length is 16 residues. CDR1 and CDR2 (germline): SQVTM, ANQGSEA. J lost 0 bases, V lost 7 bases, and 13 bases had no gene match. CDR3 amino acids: CSAGPLQGGTNYGYTF. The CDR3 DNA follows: TGCAGCGCCGGACCATTACAGGGGGGAACTAACTATGGCTACACCTTC.

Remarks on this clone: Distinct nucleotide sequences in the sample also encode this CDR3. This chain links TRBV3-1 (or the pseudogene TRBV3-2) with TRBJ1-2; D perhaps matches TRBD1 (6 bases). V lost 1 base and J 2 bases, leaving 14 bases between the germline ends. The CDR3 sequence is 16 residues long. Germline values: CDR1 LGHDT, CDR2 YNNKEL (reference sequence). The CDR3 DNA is TGTGCCAGCAGCCAAGTAGGTACAGGGAAAAACTATGGCTACACCTTC. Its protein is CASSQVGTGKNYGYTF.

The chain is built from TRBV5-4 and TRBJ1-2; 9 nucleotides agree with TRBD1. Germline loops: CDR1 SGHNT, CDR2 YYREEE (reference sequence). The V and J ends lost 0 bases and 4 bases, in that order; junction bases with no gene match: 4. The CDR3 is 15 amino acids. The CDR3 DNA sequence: TGTGCCAGCAGCTTGGGCGGACAGGGGATCTATGGCTACACCTTC. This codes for CASSLGGQGIYGYTF.

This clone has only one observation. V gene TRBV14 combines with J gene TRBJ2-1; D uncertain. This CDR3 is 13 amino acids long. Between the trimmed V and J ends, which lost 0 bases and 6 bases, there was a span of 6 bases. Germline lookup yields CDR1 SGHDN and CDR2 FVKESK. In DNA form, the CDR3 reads TGTGCCAGCAGCCAAGAATCCAGCAATGAGCAGTTCTTC. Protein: CASSQESSNEQFF.

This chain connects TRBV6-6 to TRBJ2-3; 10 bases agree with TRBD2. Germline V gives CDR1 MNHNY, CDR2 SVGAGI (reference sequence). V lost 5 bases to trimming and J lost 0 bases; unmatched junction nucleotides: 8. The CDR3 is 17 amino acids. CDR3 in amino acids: CASSPFRTSGSTDTQYF. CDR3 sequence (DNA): TGTGCCAGCAGTCCATTCAGGACTAGCGGAAGCACAGATACGCAGTATTTT.

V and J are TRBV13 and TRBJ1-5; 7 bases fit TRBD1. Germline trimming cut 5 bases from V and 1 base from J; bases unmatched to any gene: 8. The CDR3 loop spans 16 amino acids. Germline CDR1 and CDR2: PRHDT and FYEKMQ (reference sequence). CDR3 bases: TGTGCCAGCAGCCTAAACAGGGGAATGAGCAATCAGCCCCAGCATTTT. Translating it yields CASSLNRGMSNQPQHF.

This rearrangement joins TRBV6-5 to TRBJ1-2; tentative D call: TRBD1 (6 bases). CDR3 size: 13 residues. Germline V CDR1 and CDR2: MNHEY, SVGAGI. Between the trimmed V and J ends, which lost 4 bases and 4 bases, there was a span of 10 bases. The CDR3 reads CASSFTGFYGYTF. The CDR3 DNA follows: TGTGCCAGCAGTTTCACAGGGTTCTATGGCTACACCTTC.

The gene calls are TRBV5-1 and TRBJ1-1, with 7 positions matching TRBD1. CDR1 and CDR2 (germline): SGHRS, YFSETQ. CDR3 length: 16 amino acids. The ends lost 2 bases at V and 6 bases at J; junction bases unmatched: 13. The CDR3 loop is CASSFQGGQRLPEAFF. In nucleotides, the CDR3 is TGCGCCAGCAGCTTCCAGGGGGGACAGCGGCTTCCTGAAGCTTTCTTT. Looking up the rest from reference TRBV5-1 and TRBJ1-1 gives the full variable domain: KAGVTQTPRYLIKTRGQQVTLSCSPISGHRSVSWYQQTPGQGLQFLFEYFSETQRNKGNFPGRFSGRQFSNSRSEMNVSTLELGDSALYLCASSFQGGQRLPEAFFGQGTRLTVV.

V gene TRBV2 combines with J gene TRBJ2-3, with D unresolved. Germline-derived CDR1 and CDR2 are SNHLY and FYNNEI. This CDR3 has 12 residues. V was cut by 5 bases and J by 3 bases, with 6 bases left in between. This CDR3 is CASSWQTDTQYF. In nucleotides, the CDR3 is TGTGCCAGCAGTTGGCAGACAGATACGCAGTATTTT.

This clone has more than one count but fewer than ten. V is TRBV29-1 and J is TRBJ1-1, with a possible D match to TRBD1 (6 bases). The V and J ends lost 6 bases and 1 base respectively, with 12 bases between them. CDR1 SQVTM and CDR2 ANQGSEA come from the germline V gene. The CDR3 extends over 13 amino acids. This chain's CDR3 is CSVRRGQNTEAFF. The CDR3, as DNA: TGCAGCGTCCGCAGGGGTCAGAACACTGAAGCTTTCTTT.

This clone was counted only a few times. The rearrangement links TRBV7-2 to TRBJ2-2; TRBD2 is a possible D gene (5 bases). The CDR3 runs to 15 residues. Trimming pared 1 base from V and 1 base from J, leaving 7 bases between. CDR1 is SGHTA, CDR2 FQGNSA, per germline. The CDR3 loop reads CASSLGGQNTGELFF. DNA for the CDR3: TGTGCCAGCAGCTTAGGAGGGCAGAACACCGGGGAGCTGTTTTTT.

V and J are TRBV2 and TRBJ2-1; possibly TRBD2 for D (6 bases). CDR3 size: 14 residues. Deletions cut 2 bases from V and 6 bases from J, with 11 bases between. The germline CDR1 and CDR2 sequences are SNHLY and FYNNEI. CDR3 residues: CASSELGGVNEQFF. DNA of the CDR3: TGTGCCAGCAGTGAATTAGGAGGGGTCAATGAGCAGTTCTTC.

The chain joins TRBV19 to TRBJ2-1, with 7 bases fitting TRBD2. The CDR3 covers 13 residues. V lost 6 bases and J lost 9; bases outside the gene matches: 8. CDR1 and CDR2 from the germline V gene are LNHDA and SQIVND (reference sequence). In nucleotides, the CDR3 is TGTGCCAGTAGCCAGAGACTAGCAACTGAGCAGTTCTTC. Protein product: CASSQRLATEQFF.

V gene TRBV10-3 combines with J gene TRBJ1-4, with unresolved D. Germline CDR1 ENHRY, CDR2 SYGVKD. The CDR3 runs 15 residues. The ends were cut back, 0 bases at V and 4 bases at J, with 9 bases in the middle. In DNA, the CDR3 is TGTGCCATCAGTGAGTCGGCAGGACTTAATGAAAAACTGTTTTTT. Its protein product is CAISESAGLNEKLFF.

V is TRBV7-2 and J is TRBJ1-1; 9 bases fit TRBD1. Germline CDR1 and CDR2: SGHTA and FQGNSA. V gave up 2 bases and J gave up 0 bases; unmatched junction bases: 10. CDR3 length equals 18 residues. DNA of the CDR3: TGTGCCAGCAGCTTAAACCCCACAGGGGGCTTCATGAACACTGAAGCTTTCTTT. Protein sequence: CASSLNPTGGFMNTEAFF. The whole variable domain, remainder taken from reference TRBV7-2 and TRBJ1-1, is GAGVSQSPSNKVTEKGKDVELRCDPISGHTALYWYRQSLGQGLEFLIYFQGNSAPDKSGLPSDRFSAERTGGSVSTLTIQRTQQEDSAVYLCASSLNPTGGFMNTEAFFGQGTRLTVV.

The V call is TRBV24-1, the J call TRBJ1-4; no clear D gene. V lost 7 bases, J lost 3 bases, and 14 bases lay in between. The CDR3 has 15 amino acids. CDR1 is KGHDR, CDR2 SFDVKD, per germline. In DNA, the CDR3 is TGTGCCACCAGCGCTGGCGGGGATGCTAATGAAAAACTGTTTTTT. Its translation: CATSAGGDANEKLFF.